The clone carrying this T cell receptor (beta chain) was detected many times. Unsorted libraries came from 2 million PBMCs stored at -80 °C. A single record per CDR3 protein comes from TCRdb applying MiXCR to the 5' RACE reads. The sample has 25,000 to 30,000 distinct CDR3 sequences, about 12% seen once; the top ten hold approximately 6%. These data are taken from a study of neurological immune-mediated disorders. J lost 1 base, V lost 10 bases, and 8 bases had no gene match. Looked up from germline, CDR1 is MDHEN and CDR2 is SYDVKM. The CDR3 spans 15 residues. The sequenced sample consisted of PBMCs. The chain couples TRBV28 to TRBJ1-2, with 11 bases identical to TRBD1. This clonotype was obtained from a woman in her fifties or sixties in good health. CDR3 protein: CAIVSGTGGNYGYTF. CDR3 bases: TGTGCCATCGTATCAGGGACAGGGGGTAACTATGGCTACACCTTC.